This T cell receptor beta chain was sequenced during a study of blood T cell repertoires in COVID-19 (dated by TCRdb to the early 2020s). Regarding the study in general: Collaborator samples came from the United States, Italy and Spain and covered acute and convalescent phases of COVID-19. The material from the prospective study consisted of cDNA or gDNA derived from T cells, B-cell-depleted T cells, or PBMCs. The dataset comprised deeply sampled blood TCRbeta repertoires from subjects exposed to, actively infected with, or recovered from COVID-19. The repertoires were released in a freely available public database meant as a resource for research on the immune response to SARS-CoV-2. The samples were drawn from two sources: the first 160 participants of the ongoing ImmuneRACE study, and 1,254 subjects contributed by 6 global collaborators. Sample metadata almost always included a de-identified subject ID, COVID-19 status, age in years and sex. Where available, HLA class I and class II types were obtained from metadata supplied by the sample provider rather than from assay-based typing. Overall results and qualifications from the work: Clinical and demographic metadata were provided uncurated, with the amount varying by source and participant.

The immunoSEQ Assay, a bias-controlled multiplex PCR, was used to amplify TCRbeta CDR3 regions from genomic DNA. The authors' analysis ran thus. The number of nucleated cells in each sample was estimated from the amplification of reference gene primers within the assay. To quantify the absolute abundance of each unique TCRbeta CDR3 rearrangement, sequence reads were collapsed and filtered. For each sample, productive Simpson clonality was calculated by taking the square root of Simpson's diversity index across productive rearrangements. The immuneACCESS repertoire file appears here via TCRdb, limited to in-frame rearrangements. These files lack a portion of the clones; in checked studies, under half of the deficit traces to unresolved V genes, and the cause of the others is not known. V, J and clone size reflect that table, while D and trimming were determined from the DNA. This sample gives more than 300,000 clones in total; about four fifths of them show up just once. Jointly, the top ten make up around 5.1% of the sample.

Participants in the prospective study were enrolled through a virtual design, were aged 18 to 89 years, and lived in approximately 25 United States geographic areas. In the prospective study, cohorts were assigned on the basis of participant-reported clinical history obtained from a screening survey and a study questionnaire. For ImmuneRACE Cohort 3, a participant was defined as recovered based on two consecutive negative NP/OP PCR tests, clearance by a healthcare professional, or resolution of symptoms. In the prospective study, mobile phlebotomists collected whole blood, serum and a nasopharyngeal or oropharyngeal swab from each participant. Over an approximately 2-month period, participants in the prospective study had the option of providing additional blood draws and questionnaires. Prospective study blood samples were shipped either frozen or at room temperature before DNA extraction. The CDR3 numbers 16 residues from cysteine through phenylalanine. Only the CDR3 portion is preserved as DNA: 48 bases, with reading frame beginning at the first base. From the germline V gene, CDR1 is SNHLY and CDR2 is FYNNEI. V sheds 4 bases and J sheds 3 bases, leaving 16 bases between their ends.

Of note for this clone: What this receptor recognizes is not known. There are no base qualities to consult, and no much larger clone falls within one base.

This sequence was found in a woman aged 50 to 60 who had recovered from COVID-19. The sample taken for sequencing was PBMCs or T cells enriched from blood (not recorded which). The chain is encoded by TRBV2 joined to TRBJ1-3; the D gene identity is not certain. Here is the DNA: TGTGCCAGCAGTGGGGGAGGTCTAACGGTTGGAAACACCATATATTTT. It is translated as CASSGGGLTVGNTIYF. When the CDR3 is completed using the reference TRBV2 and TRBJ1-3 genes on either side, the full variable domain is EPEVTQTPSHQVTQMGQEVILRCVPISNHLYFYWYRQILGQKVEFLVSFYNNEISEKSEIFDDQFSVERPDGSNFTLKIRSTKLEDSAMYFCASSGGGLTVGNTIYFGEGSWLTVV.